These T cell receptor beta chains were read from a single sample in a study of blood T cells in healthy people across ages. TCRdb re-analysed the 5' RACE reads in MiXCR, keeping a single row per CDR3 protein. There are over 1.5 million distinct CDR3 sequences in the sample; about 49% occur only once, and roughly 2.1% lies in the top ten. Sequencing was carried out using blood. These receptors were collected from a woman aged 40 to 50 in good health. Both conserved end residues are part of each CDR3. Fields, in order: V gene, J gene, CDR3 protein.

TRBV10-3	TRBJ2-7	CAISVRESSYEQYF
TRBV6-5	TRBJ1-4	CASSYAGGQEKLFF
TRBV25-1	TRBJ1-2	CASSETGGLAYGYTF
TRBV20-1	TRBJ2-7	CSARALSMGREQYF
TRBV2	TRBJ2-4	CASSVQGASIGDIQYF
TRBV29-1	TRBJ1-2	CSVEASRNYGYTF
TRBV25-1	TRBJ1-1	CASSERTEAFF
TRBV27	TRBJ1-5	CASSFGPGGNQPQHF
TRBV6-2/TRBV6-3	TRBJ1-2	CASSRPGTSNYGYTF
TRBV10-3	TRBJ1-1	CAISEQAGMNTEAFF
TRBV9	TRBJ2-3	CASSVSSRTGTSTDTQYF
TRBV5-1	TRBJ2-1	CASSLGAGETQFF
TRBV5-4	TRBJ2-1	CASSIQGLVSTGGSGEQFF
TRBV5-1	TRBJ2-5	CASSFVTQETQYF
TRBV4-1	TRBJ2-7	CASSPMGQIPYEQYF
TRBV6-6	TRBJ1-4	CASTKGKDEKLFF
TRBV5-1	TRBJ2-6	CASRSQGASSGANVLTF
TRBV4-1	TRBJ2-5	CASSQVILGLGNQETQYF
TRBV28	TRBJ2-7	CASSSTGFEQYF
TRBV29-1	TRBJ2-1	CSVAVSNEQFF